This entry concerns a single T cell receptor (beta chain). V lost 5 bases, J lost 2 bases, and 4 bases stayed unmatched. In germline, CDR1 is MDHEN, CDR2 SYDVKM. This CDR3 region has 15 residues. TCRdb reanalysed the reads using MiXCR and keeps one entry per CDR3 protein. The profile shows around 300,000 distinct CDR3 sequences, around 25% of them singletons. This sample was taken from a study of T cell repertoires in cytomegalovirus infection. Sequenced: PBMCs. The V call is TRBV28, the J call TRBJ2-5, with TRBD2 matching over 11 bases. This TCR was sampled from a human donor in good health (CMV status not recorded). Some clones in this sample may be carry-over from other donors' samples. CDR3 DNA sequence: TGTGCCAGCAGTCCGGGACTAGCGGAGCAAGAGACCCAGTACTTC. Protein: CASSPGLAEQETQYF.